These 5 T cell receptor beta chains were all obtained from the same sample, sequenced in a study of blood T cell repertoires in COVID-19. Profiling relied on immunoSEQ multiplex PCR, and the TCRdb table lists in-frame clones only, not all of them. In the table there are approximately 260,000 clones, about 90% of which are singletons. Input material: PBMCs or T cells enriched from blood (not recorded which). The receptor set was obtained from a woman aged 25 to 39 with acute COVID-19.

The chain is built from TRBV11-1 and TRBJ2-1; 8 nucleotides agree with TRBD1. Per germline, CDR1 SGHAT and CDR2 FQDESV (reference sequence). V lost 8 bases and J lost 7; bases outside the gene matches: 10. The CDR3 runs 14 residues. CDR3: CASGGQARGNEQFF. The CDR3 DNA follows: TGTGCCAGCGGGGGACAGGCCCGAGGGAATGAGCAGTTCTTC.

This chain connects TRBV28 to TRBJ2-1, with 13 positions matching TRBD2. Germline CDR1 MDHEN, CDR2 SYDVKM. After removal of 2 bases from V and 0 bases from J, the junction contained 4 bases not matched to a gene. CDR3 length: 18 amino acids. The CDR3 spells CASSLAGLAGSSYNEQFF. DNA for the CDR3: TGTGCCAGCAGTTTAGCGGGACTAGCGGGGAGCTCCTACAATGAGCAGTTCTTC. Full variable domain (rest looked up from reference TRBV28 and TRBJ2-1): DVKVTQSSRYLVKRTGEKVFLECVQDMDHENMFWYRQDPGLGLRLIYFSYDVKMKEKGDIPEGYSVSREKKERFSLILESASTNQTSMYLCASSLAGLAGSSYNEQFFGPGTRLTVL.

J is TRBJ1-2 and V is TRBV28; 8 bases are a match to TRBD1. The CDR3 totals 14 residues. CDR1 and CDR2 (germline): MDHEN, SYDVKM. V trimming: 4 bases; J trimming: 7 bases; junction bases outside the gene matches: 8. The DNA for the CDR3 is TGTGCCAGCAGTTCCGGACAGGGAGTACGTGGCTACACCTTC. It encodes CASSSGQGVRGYTF.

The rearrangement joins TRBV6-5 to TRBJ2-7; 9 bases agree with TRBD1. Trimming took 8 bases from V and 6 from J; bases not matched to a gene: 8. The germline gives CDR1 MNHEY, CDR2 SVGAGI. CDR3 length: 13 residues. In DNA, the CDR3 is TGTGCCAGCGCGGGGACAGGGCGAGGCGAGCAGTACTTC. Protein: CASAGTGRGEQYF.

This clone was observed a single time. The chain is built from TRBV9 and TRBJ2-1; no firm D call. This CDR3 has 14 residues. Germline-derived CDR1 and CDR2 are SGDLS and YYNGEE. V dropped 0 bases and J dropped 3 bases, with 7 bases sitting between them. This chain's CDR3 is CASSVGQNYNEQFF. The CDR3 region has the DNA TGTGCCAGCAGCGTAGGGCAGAACTACAATGAGCAGTTCTTC. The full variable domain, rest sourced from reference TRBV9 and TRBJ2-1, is DSGVTQTPKHLITATGQRVTLRCSPRSGDLSVYWYQQSLDQGLQFLIQYYNGEERAKGNILERFSAQQFPDLHSELNLSSLELGDSALYFCASSVGQNYNEQFFGPGTRLTVL.